These 3 T cell receptor beta chains share one sample of origin, sequenced in a study of blood T cells in healthy people across ages. It was with a sample-barcoded 5' primer and a J-beta primer mix that a second PCR of roughly 6 to 12 cycles was run. One entry per CDR3 protein, called by TCRdb with MiXCR from the 5' RACE reads. The sample lists about 540,000 distinct CDR3 sequences, approximately 25% occurring once. These data also formed part of another study, on T cells of mothers and their children.

Sequenced: blood. These receptors came from a boy younger than 18 in good health.

There are a few counts of this clonotype. The gene calls are TRBV5-5 and TRBJ2-5, with D tentatively TRBD1 (5 bases). The J call is in doubt because the DNA end fits TRBJ2-7 better. CDR1 SGHKS and CDR2 YYEKEE come from the germline V gene (reference sequence). This CDR3 contains 14 residues. This chain's CDR3 is CASSPGWGPYEQYF. CDR3 sequence (DNA): TGTGCCAGCAGCCCCGGTTGGGGCCCCTACGAGCAGTACTTC.

This clonotype was detected ten times or more. The chain carries TRBV29-1 and TRBJ1-1, with 7 bases that match TRBD1. V lost 7 bases and J lost 2; bases outside the gene matches: 7. The CDR3 runs 13 residues. The V gene's germline CDR1 is SQVTM and CDR2 ANQGSEA. CDR3 coding DNA: TGCAGCGCCCAGGGACAGATAAACACTGAAGCTTTCTTT. Amino acid sequence: CSAQGQINTEAFF.

This clonotype was observed a few times. The J gene is TRBJ2-4, the V gene TRBV20-1, with D perhaps given as TRBD1 or TRBD2 (5 bases each). The CDR3 has 18 amino acids. Per the germline V gene, CDR1 is DFQATT and CDR2 is SNEGSKA (reference sequence). V was pared by 4 bases and J by 3 bases, with 25 bases between. CDR3 protein: CSATHRGDVLVGKNIQYF. CDR3 coding DNA: TGCAGTGCTACCCATCGGGGCGACGTCCTAGTAGGCAAAAACATTCAGTACTTC.